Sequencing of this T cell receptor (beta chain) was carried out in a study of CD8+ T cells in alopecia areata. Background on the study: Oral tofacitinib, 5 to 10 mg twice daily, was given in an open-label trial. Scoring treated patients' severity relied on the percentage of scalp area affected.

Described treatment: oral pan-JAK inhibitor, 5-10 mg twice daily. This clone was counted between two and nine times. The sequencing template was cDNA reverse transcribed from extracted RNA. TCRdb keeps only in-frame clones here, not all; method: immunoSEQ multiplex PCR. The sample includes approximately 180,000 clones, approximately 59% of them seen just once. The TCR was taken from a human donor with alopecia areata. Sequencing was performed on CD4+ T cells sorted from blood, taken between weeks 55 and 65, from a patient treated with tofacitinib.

The CDR3 nucleotides are TGCAGCGTTGGACAGGGTCTTGAACTGTTTTTT. Amino acids: CSVGQGLELFF. J is TRBJ1-4 and V is TRBV29-1; 7 bases align to TRBD1. This CDR3 has 11 residues. Germline V lookup: CDR1 SQVTM, CDR2 ANQGSEA. Trimming at V came to 4 bases and at J to 12 bases, leaving 5 bases not matched to a gene.